A selection of T cell receptor beta chains follows, all from one sample in a study of T cell repertoires in cytomegalovirus infection. Their antigens are not known. Each CDR3 protein gets one entry after TCRdb re-called the reads with MiXCR. The table has hundreds of thousands of distinct CDR3 sequences, approximately 31% seen once; the top ten hold about an eighth. The material sequenced was cultured CD8+ T cells from PBMCs, taken from culture after CMV antigen stimulation. The source of these receptors is a human donor in good health (CMV status not recorded). Some clones in this sample may be carry-over from other donors' samples. CDR3s leave out the opening cysteine and the closing phenylalanine or tryptophan. The order of the fields is J gene, V gene, CDR3 protein.

TRBJ2-2	TRBV11-2	ASSMIYSNTGELF
TRBJ2-7	TRBV19	ATGTLAFEQY
TRBJ1-4	TRBV7-9	ASNVGVQLF
TRBJ2-1	TRBV6-5	ASRMGQGVMYNEQF
TRBJ2-6	TRBV29-1	SVEFQGANVLT
TRBJ2-1	TRBV20-1	SARTPGQGAYNEQF
TRBJ2-7	TRBV6-6	ASSYSFPGTAYEQY
TRBJ1-2	TRBV27	ASSRPGDGYT
TRBJ2-2	TRBV5-6	ASSMVTNTGELF
TRBJ2-1	TRBV7-2	ASSLGGGGTGQF
TRBJ2-5	TRBV5-5	ASSLAGTSVSQETQY
TRBJ1-1	TRBV27	ASTTLTGDSEAF
TRBJ1-6	TRBV7-4	ASSLEAGNSPLH
TRBJ2-5	TRBV7-6	ASGELGGETQY
TRBJ2-3	TRBV7-9	ASSLGGGTHSDTQY
TRBJ1-1	TRBV3-1	ASSQDLVVLNTEAF
TRBJ2-7	TRBV9	ASSVGTSGASYEQY
TRBJ2-3	TRBV12-5	ASGSPDTQY
TRBJ2-1	TRBV5-4	ASRPSGDFYNEQF
TRBJ1-3	TRBV18	ASSPRGYSGNTIY
TRBJ1-1	TRBV5-1	ASSPEERAEAF
TRBJ1-3	TRBV18	ASSPPGSRSGNTIY
TRBJ2-3	TRBV7-9	ASSMTSGGSTDTQY
TRBJ2-1	TRBV5-1	ASSLLDLRNEQF
TRBJ2-7	TRBV4-2	ASSQDYLAGGSYEQY
TRBJ2-5	TRBV12-5	ASGFILETQY
TRBJ2-2	TRBV6-6	ASSYGGNTGELF
TRBJ2-3	TRBV27	ATGTIGPDTQY
TRBJ2-7	TRBV5-4	ASSYEDRGAEQY
TRBJ1-6	TRBV7-2	ASSHLRDRVGSPLH
TRBJ2-3	TRBV6-8	ASRATSGGTDTQY
TRBJ2-5	TRBV6-2/TRBV6-3	ASRLPGLAVDETQY
TRBJ1-1	TRBV27	ASSLSPWQTNTEAF
TRBJ2-3	TRBV29-1	SGSRLGATDTQY
TRBJ1-2	TRBV9	VSSGGGAQGYT
TRBJ2-7	TRBV2	ASSDRDSLAYEQY
TRBJ1-1	TRBV15	ATSRGITEAF
TRBJ1-2	TRBV27	ASSLSGQGLNYGYT
TRBJ1-2	TRBV5-4	ASRGTGLPVQGYT
TRBJ1-1	TRBV19	ASKLGPNTEAF
TRBJ1-6	TRBV27	ASSLVGTGGSPLH
TRBJ1-2	TRBV7-2	ASSLAPTANYGYT
TRBJ2-2	TRBV7-6	AGTLGSTGELF